This T cell receptor (beta chain) originates from a study of T cells in localized non-small cell lung cancer. General study results and limits: Of the tissues analyzed, uninvolved adjacent lung showed maximal T cell clonality, greater than tumor.

This clone was seen more than once but under ten times. Its antigen is not known. Profiled with immunoSEQ multiplex PCR; TCRdb holds only in-frame clones, not every one. This table holds around 2,000 clones, approximately 24% found once. The CDR3 is made up of 15 amino acids. Unmatched junction bases numbered 12, after V lost 10 bases and J lost 4 bases. The V gene is TRBV6-7, the J gene TRBJ2-1, with TRBD1 matching 8 bases. TRBV6-7 is marked as an open reading frame, function uncertain. The material sequenced was normal lung tissue next to the tumor, taken before any cancer treatment. The clonotype originates from a woman aged 40 to 75 with stage I lung adenocarcinoma. The CDR3 is CAKPGSRDRYNEQFF. CDR3 DNA: TGTGCCAAACCCGGGTCCCGGGACAGGTACAATGAGCAGTTCTTC.